The following is a TCR beta chain sequence with its context. Its antigen is as yet unknown. V dropped 6 bases and J dropped 8 bases, with 13 bases sitting between them. From germline, CDR1 is SQVTM and CDR2 ANQGSEA. CDR3 length: 11 residues. This table comes from immunoSEQ multiplex PCR, and its TCRdb copy is limited to in-frame clones, with some not included. Of about 21,000 clones in the sample, roughly two thirds are singletons; the top ten hold roughly 27%. The sample originates from a study of vaccination effects on CD4 cells after COVID-19. Study-level results: Convalescent patients were scarce, and early post-infection timepoints were absent.

CD4+ T cells specific for antigen were expanded with viral peptide pools by the ViraFEST assay before sequencing. The authors isolated CD4+ T cells after 10 days of culture. Negative nucleocapsid antibody tests before and after vaccination confirmed no previous SARS-CoV-2 infection. After under 2.5 million PBMC were placed in each well, they were cultured with 8.5 to 10 IU/ml IL-2 and roughly 10 ug/ml peptides. On days 3 and 7, fresh IL-2 medium replaced half the medium. The sequence derives from a human donor who received a COVID-19 vaccine. The sequencing used CD4+ T cells from PBMCs cultured with HCoV-NL63 spike peptides, collected before COVID-19 vaccination. The V call is TRBV29-1, the J call TRBJ1-2; D call uncertain. The chain's CDR3 is CSVAGSDGYTF. CDR3 nucleotide sequence: TGCAGCGTAGCCGGCTCGGACGGCTACACCTTC.